A single sample gave rise to the 32 T cell receptor beta chains below, sequenced in a study of blood T cell repertoires in COVID-19. The assay was immunoSEQ multiplex PCR, and TCRdb's table has in-frame clones only and misses some. The sample holds roughly 150,000 clones, 85% to 90% seen once. Source material: peripheral blood. All receptors derive from an elderly woman with acute or convalescent COVID-19.

The chain couples TRBV5-1 to TRBJ1-1; D is undetermined. This CDR3 has 13 residues. V was pared by 5 bases and J by 0 bases, with 8 bases between. The V gene's germline CDR1 is SGHRS and CDR2 YFSETQ. CDR3 bases: TGCGCCAGCAGTCCTAATGTGAACACTGAAGCTTTCTTT. Residues: CASSPNVNTEAFF.

This chain links TRBV4-1 with TRBJ2-1, with 7 bases identical to TRBD1. The CDR3 consists of 16 residues. After removal of 4 bases from V and 4 bases from J, the junction contained 10 bases not matched to a gene. CDR1 MGHRA and CDR2 YSYEKL come from the germline V gene. CDR3 nucleotides: TGCGCCAGCAGCCCACCCGGACAGGAACTTTACAATGAGCAGTTCTTC. Translation gives CASSPPGQELYNEQFF.

The chain joins TRBV10-3 to TRBJ2-1, with D perhaps TRBD1 (6 bases). Deletions cut 0 bases from V and 7 bases from J, with 10 bases between. This CDR3 has 14 amino acids. Germline values: CDR1 ENHRY, CDR2 SYGVKD. This CDR3 reads CAISESPGANEQFF. Here the CDR3 DNA reads TGTGCCATCAGTGAGTCGCCAGGGGCAAATGAGCAGTTCTTC.

The CDR3, as DNA: TGTGCCAGCAGCGTCTTAAGCGGATACAATGAGCAGTTCTTC. Residues: CASSVLSGYNEQFF. The chain carries TRBV9 and TRBJ2-1; tentative D call: TRBD2 (5 bases). CDR3 length: 14 amino acids. Germline V gene data show CDR1 as SGDLS and CDR2 as YYNGEE. V was pared by 2 bases and J by 4 bases, with 10 bases between.

The J gene is TRBJ2-7, the V gene TRBV3-1 (or the pseudogene TRBV3-2), with TRBD2 matching over 11 bases. The length of the CDR3 is 16 residues. V lost 0 bases to trimming and J lost 9 bases; unmatched junction nucleotides: 10. Germline V gene sequence: CDR1 LGHDT, CDR2 YNNKEL (reference sequence). CDR3 nucleotide sequence: TGTGCCAGCAGCCAAGAAACGTCTAGCGGGGGGTGGAGGCAGTACTTC. Its translation: CASSQETSSGGWRQYF.

The genes are TRBV19 and TRBJ1-5; 7 bases fit TRBD1. The CDR3 has 16 residues. Germline trimming cut 5 bases from V and 4 bases from J; bases unmatched to any gene: 11. CDR1 LNHDA and CDR2 SQIVND come from the germline V gene (reference sequence). The CDR3 sequence: CASSGTGAPWNQPQHF. The CDR3 DNA follows: TGTGCCAGTAGTGGAACAGGGGCTCCGTGGAATCAGCCCCAGCATTTT. Drawing the rest from reference TRBV19 and TRBJ1-5, the complete variable domain is DGGITQSPKYLFRKEGQNVTLSCEQNLNHDAMYWYRQDPGQGLRLIYYSQIVNDFQKGDIAEGYSVSREKKESFPLTVTSAQKNPTAFYLCASSGTGAPWNQPQHFGDGTRLSIL.

Here the CDR3 reads CASSPGQGGYYGYTF. The CDR3 coding sequence is TGTGCCAGCTCACCGGGACAGGGCGGTTATTATGGCTACACCTTC. This chain joins TRBV18 and TRBJ1-2; 9 nucleotides line up with TRBD1. CDR1 is KGHSH, CDR2 LQKENI, per germline. The CDR3 loop spans 15 amino acids. The J segment lost 5 bases and the V segment lost 3 bases, leaving 7 bases of the junction unmatched.

The chain uses TRBV19 and TRBJ1-5; the D gene is possibly TRBD1 (5 bases). Germline CDR1 and CDR2: LNHDA and SQIVND (reference sequence). The V and J ends lost 0 bases and 2 bases respectively, with 8 bases between them. CDR3 size: 15 residues. DNA of the CDR3: TGTGCCAGTAGTATAGAAGCGGGGCGCAATCAGCCCCAGCATTTT. Translated, it gives CASSIEAGRNQPQHF.

The chain carries TRBV12-5 and TRBJ1-1; TRBD1 might be the D (6 bases). Between the trimmed V and J ends, which lost 8 bases and 0 bases, there was a span of 19 bases. The germline gives CDR1 LGHNT, CDR2 FRNRAP. CDR3 length: 16 residues. The CDR3 loop is CASCQGLVGLNTEAFF. The CDR3 DNA reads TGTGCTAGTTGTCAGGGGTTGGTGGGCTTGAACACTGAAGCTTTCTTT.

This sequence joins TRBV7-3 and TRBJ2-3, with TRBD2 identical over 13 bases. Germline V gives CDR1 SGHTA, CDR2 FQGTGA. The CDR3 is 16 amino acids. J gave up 2 bases and V 5 bases, and 4 bases lay outside the gene matches. This CDR3 is CASSLTSGGNTDTQYF. The CDR3 DNA is TGTGCCAGCAGCCTGACTAGCGGGGGGAACACAGATACGCAGTATTTT.

The rearrangement joins TRBV9 to TRBJ1-2, with 9 bases that match TRBD1. Losses at the gene ends were 3 bases for V and 5 bases for J; bases not matched to a gene: 5. The CDR3 consists of 14 residues. Germline V gene data show CDR1 as SGDLS and CDR2 as YYNGEE. This CDR3 reads CASSALTGGYGYTF. In nucleotides, the CDR3 is TGTGCCAGCAGCGCGTTGACAGGGGGTTATGGCTACACCTTC.

The J gene is TRBJ2-3, the V gene TRBV7-3, with D possibly matching TRBD1 (6 bases). Germline-derived CDR1 and CDR2 are SGHTA and FQGTGA. Trimming removed 2 bases at V and 1 base at J, with 10 bases between. This CDR3 is built from 15 residues. DNA of the CDR3: TGTGCCAGCAGCTTAGAGGGGGTCGGCACAGATACGCAGTATTTT. Translating gives CASSLEGVGTDTQYF. The full variable domain, in which reference TRBV7-3 and TRBJ2-3 provide the parts outside the CDR3, is GAGVSQTPSNKVTEKGKYVELRCDPISGHTALYWYRQSLGQGPEFLIYFQGTGAADDSGLPNDRFFAVRPEGSVSTLKIQRTERGDSAVYLCASSLEGVGTDTQYFGPGTRLTVL.

The rearrangement links TRBV11-2 to TRBJ1-3; D gene ambiguous. V gave up 5 bases and J gave up 2 bases, with 13 bases separating them. Germline V gene data show CDR1 as SGHAT and CDR2 as FQNNGV. This CDR3 comprises 15 residues. DNA of the CDR3: TGTGCCAGCAGCCCCCGGGAGGGAACTGGAAACACCATATATTTT. It specifies CASSPREGTGNTIYF. The full variable domain, completed using reference TRBV11-2 and TRBJ1-3, is EAGVAQSPRYKIIEKRQSVAFWCNPISGHATLYWYQQILGQGPKLLIQFQNNGVVDDSQLPKDRFSAERLKGVDSTLKIQPAKLEDSAVYLCASSPREGTGNTIYFGEGSWLTVV.

This chain links TRBV5-4 with TRBJ2-1; 12 nucleotides agree with TRBD2. Germline V gene data show CDR1 as SGHNT and CDR2 as YYREEE (reference sequence). V gave up 1 base and J gave up 6 bases; unmatched junction bases: 2. The CDR3 spans 15 residues. The chain's CDR3 is CASSLQLAGGNEQFF. The DNA of the CDR3 is TGTGCCAGCAGCTTGCAACTAGCGGGGGGCAATGAGCAGTTCTTC. The full variable domain, in which reference TRBV5-4 and TRBJ2-1 provide the parts outside the CDR3, is ETGVTQSPTHLIKTRGQQVTLRCSSQSGHNTVSWYQQALGQGPQFIFQYYREEENGRGNFPPRFSGLQFPNYSSELNVNALELDDSALYLCASSLQLAGGNEQFFGPGTRLTVL.

CDR3 bases: TGTGCCAGCAGACCAGGGGGCTCTGGAAACACCATATATTTT. It is translated as CASRPGGSGNTIYF. The V and J genes are TRBV2 and TRBJ1-3, with 7 bases that match TRBD1. This CDR3 has 14 amino acids. V lost 6 bases to trimming and J lost 0 bases; unmatched junction nucleotides: 2. Germline CDR1 and CDR2: SNHLY and FYNNEI.

V is TRBV5-1 and J is TRBJ2-1, with D maybe TRBD2 (6 bases). Trimming pared 0 bases from V and 8 bases from J, leaving 21 bases between. This CDR3 region has 17 residues. Germline V CDR1 and CDR2: SGHRS, YFSETQ. CDR3 bases: TGCGCCAGCAGCTTGGTCGTTCAGGGAGGAGGAGCGGATGAGCAGTTCTTC. This sequence encodes CASSLVVQGGGADEQFF.

The chain employs TRBV7-2 and TRBJ2-3; possibly TRBD1 for D (5 bases). V was pared by 3 bases and J by 1 base, with 11 bases between. Germline V CDR1 and CDR2: SGHTA, FQGNSA. The CDR3 length is 15 residues. The CDR3 reads CASSFRAGRTDTQYF. CDR3 nucleotide sequence: TGTGCCAGCAGCTTCCGGGCAGGGCGCACAGATACGCAGTATTTT. The full variable domain, completed using reference TRBV7-2 and TRBJ2-3, is GAGVSQSPSNKVTEKGKDVELRCDPISGHTALYWYRQSLGQGLEFLIYFQGNSAPDKSGLPSDRFSAERTGGSVSTLTIQRTQQEDSAVYLCASSFRAGRTDTQYFGPGTRLTVL.

This clone was counted only a few times. The chain carries TRBV6-1 and TRBJ2-2; a weak D match, TRBD2 (5 bases). The V end was cut by 2 bases, the J end by 5 bases, with 12 bases between. This CDR3 contains 15 residues. Germline assignment: CDR1 MNHNS and CDR2 SASEGT. The CDR3 sequence: CASSELAERTGELFF. The CDR3 nucleotides are TGTGCCAGCAGTGAATTGGCAGAGCGGACCGGGGAGCTGTTTTTT.

The J gene is TRBJ2-2, the V gene TRBV6-6; 7 bases map to TRBD1. The V and J ends lost 3 bases and 5 bases, in that order; junction bases with no gene match: 3. CDR1 is MNHNY, CDR2 SVGAGI, per germline (reference sequence). The CDR3 length is 14 residues. CDR3 in DNA: TGTGCCAGCAGTTATCTGGGACAGACCGGGGAGCTGTTTTTT. It yields the protein CASSYLGQTGELFF.

This chain joins TRBV4-1 and TRBJ1-4; D is unclear. Germline V gene sequence: CDR1 MGHRA, CDR2 YSYEKL. V lost 1 base and J 5 bases, leaving 5 bases between the germline ends. This CDR3 region has 13 residues. The CDR3 bases are TGCGCCAGCAGCCAAGTCGGGAATGAAAAACTGTTTTTT. This codes for CASSQVGNEKLFF.

The rearrangement links TRBV9 to TRBJ2-5; possible D gene TRBD2, 5 bases. V was pared by 3 bases and J by 7 bases, with 22 bases between. CDR3 size: 16 residues. Germline V gene sequence: CDR1 SGDLS, CDR2 YYNGEE. The CDR3 region is CASSGPSFPQISTQYF. In nucleotides, the CDR3 is TGTGCCAGCAGCGGTCCTAGCTTCCCCCAAATATCGACCCAGTACTTC. Filled out from reference TRBV9 and TRBJ2-5, the complete variable domain reads DSGVTQTPKHLITATGQRVTLRCSPRSGDLSVYWYQQSLDQGLQFLIQYYNGEERAKGNILERFSAQQFPDLHSELNLSSLELGDSALYFCASSGPSFPQISTQYFGPGTRLLVL.

V gene TRBV30 combines with J gene TRBJ1-1; perhaps TRBD1 as D (6 bases). This CDR3 is built from 12 residues. Germline CDR1 GTSNPN, CDR2 SVGIG (reference sequence). Deletions cut 0 bases from V and 11 bases from J, with 13 bases between. The CDR3: CAWSVGGARAFF. CDR3 DNA: TGTGCCTGGAGTGTCGGGGGGGCTCGGGCTTTCTTT.

The CDR3 loop is CASSLRQGANRGQPQHF. The CDR3 coding sequence is TGTGCCAGCAGCCTAAGACAGGGGGCGAATCGAGGTCAGCCCCAGCATTTT. This chain links TRBV27 with TRBJ1-5, with 10 bases identical to TRBD1. The CDR3 sequence is 17 residues long. CDR1 MNHEY and CDR2 SMNVEV come from the germline V gene (reference sequence). Losses at the gene ends were 6 bases for V and 6 bases for J; bases not matched to a gene: 14.

CDR3 DNA sequence: TGTGCCAGCAGCGTAATGGGCTTAAATTCACCCCTCCACTTT. Amino acid sequence: CASSVMGLNSPLHF. The gene calls are TRBV9 and TRBJ1-6; D ambiguous. The CDR3 extends over 14 amino acids. The V gene's germline CDR1 is SGDLS and CDR2 YYNGEE. Deletions cut 1 base from V and 7 bases from J, with 9 bases between.

The V call is TRBV7-2, the J call TRBJ2-5, with a possible D match to TRBD2 (6 bases). The CDR3 totals 13 residues. V was shortened by 1 base and J by 11 bases, with 14 bases between the two germline ends. Germline V gene data show CDR1 as SGHTA and CDR2 as FQGNSA. CDR3 DNA sequence: TGTGCCAGCAGCTTAGGCCCGGGGGAACCTCAGTACTTC. Translation gives CASSLGPGEPQYF.

The rearrangement links TRBV5-4 to TRBJ1-2; 8 bases map to TRBD1. This CDR3 contains 16 residues. Germline V gene sequence: CDR1 SGHNT, CDR2 YYREEE (reference sequence). V lost 1 base, J lost 6 bases, and 11 bases stayed unmatched. CDR3 coding DNA: TGTGCCAGCAGCTTGCCATCGACAGGGGATGGAAATGGCTACACCTTC. Its translation: CASSLPSTGDGNGYTF.

The rearrangement links TRBV6-4 to TRBJ2-3; 8 bases align to TRBD2. Looked up from germline, CDR1 is MRHNA and CDR2 is SNTAGT. V dropped 3 bases and J dropped 0; count of bases not matched to a gene: 2. There are 15 residues in the CDR3. Written as DNA, the CDR3 is TGTGCCAGCAGTGAGCGGGGGGCCAGCACAGATACGCAGTATTTT. Its protein is CASSERGASTDTQYF.

This clone was counted a few times. This chain connects TRBV7-9 to TRBJ1-3; perhaps TRBD1 as D (6 bases). With 3 bases removed from V and 0 bases from J, the gap between germline ends came to 12 bases. Looked up from germline, CDR1 is SEHNR and CDR2 is FQNEAQ (reference sequence). This CDR3 region has 16 residues. The CDR3 DNA sequence: TGTGCCAGCAGCTTCGATAGCAGGGGCTCTGGAAACACCATATATTTT. It yields the protein CASSFDSRGSGNTIYF.

This clone has a single count. The chain combines TRBV6-2 or TRBV6-3 with TRBJ1-6, with a tentative D call TRBD1 (5 bases). The V gene's germline CDR1 is MNHEY and CDR2 SVGEGT. V was pared by 2 bases and J by 3 bases, with 8 bases between. The length of the CDR3 is 15 residues. The CDR3 DNA reads TGTGCCAGCAGTTACGGCAGGGTCTATAATTCACCCCTCCACTTT. It is translated as CASSYGRVYNSPLHF.

This sequence joins TRBV6-5 and TRBJ2-3; a possible D gene is TRBD1 (6 bases). The CDR3 has 15 residues. With 6 bases removed from V and 0 bases from J, the gap between germline ends came to 13 bases. Germline V gene lookup returns CDR1 MNHEY and CDR2 SVGAGI. CDR3 residues: CASRVRGFSTDTQYF. CDR3 nucleotides: TGTGCCAGCAGGGTGAGGGGGTTTAGCACAGATACGCAGTATTTT.

V usage is TRBV30 and J usage is TRBJ2-1; TRBD1 matches at 10 bases. This CDR3 has 15 residues. Germline V gives CDR1 GTSNPN, CDR2 SVGIG (reference sequence). V shed 2 bases, J shed 2 bases, and the junction held 3 bases outside the gene matches. Written as DNA, the CDR3 is TGTGCCTGGAGTAGGACAGGGGGTACCTACAATGAGCAGTTCTTC. This translates into CAWSRTGGTYNEQFF.

This sequence joins TRBV5-1 and TRBJ1-2; D gene ambiguous. Germline CDR1 and CDR2: SGHRS and YFSETQ. The CDR3 totals 14 residues. V lost 0 bases and J lost 7, with 13 bases in between. CDR3 nucleotides: TGCGCCAGCAGCTTGGAAGGAGTCTTGGGTGGCTACACCTTC. This encodes CASSLEGVLGGYTF.